Described below is a single T cell receptor (beta chain) sequence and its context. This sample was taken from a study of shared clonotypes between healthy human individuals. In the sorted-subset replicate PCRs, around 200 ng DNA, 25,000 to 35,000 T cell genomes, was used. Repertoires were generated with immunoSEQ multiplex PCR, while TCRdb's copy carries only in-frame clones and drops some. Of more than 600,000 clones detected, roughly nine tenths appear once; the ten largest clones hold 20% to 25%. V lost 3 bases to trimming and J lost 1 base, with 9 bases between them. The CDR3 spans 15 residues. The germline CDR1 and CDR2 sequences are SEHNR and FQNEAQ (reference sequence). Naive CD8 cells lacked CD45RO and underwent positive selection for CCR7, leaving out terminally differentiated effector memory CD45RA+ cells.

V is TRBV7-9 and J is TRBJ2-2; tentatively, D is TRBD2 (6 bases). The specimen was naive CD8+ T cells sorted from blood. The source of this sequence is a man aged 25-45 years in good health. Here the CDR3 reads CASSLGGMNTGELFF. For the CDR3, the DNA is TGTGCCAGCAGCTTGGGCGGGATGAACACCGGGGAGCTGTTTTTT.